What follows are 6 T cell receptor beta chains derived from one specimen sequenced in a study of identical twins. In TCRdb, the 5' RACE reads were re-called with MiXCR into one record per CDR3 protein. Among some 200,000 distinct CDR3 sequences listed, under 10% were seen once. The same sample was also studied in work on yellow fever vaccine responses in identical twins.

Sequenced material: memory (CD45RO+) T cells sorted from blood. These receptors were collected from a woman between 18 and 29 years old in good health.

This clonotype has only a few counts. The genes are TRBV6-5 and TRBJ1-5; D remains unclear. The CDR3 is 15 amino acids. Germline V gene lookup returns CDR1 MNHEY and CDR2 SVGAGI. Trimming pared 0 bases from V and 7 bases from J, leaving 13 bases between. The CDR3 coding sequence is TGTGCCAGCAGTTACTCTTGGTCAGGCGAGCAGCCCCAGCATTTT. Its translation is CASSYSWSGEQPQHF.

This rearrangement joins TRBV28 to TRBJ2-7; tentative D call: TRBD1 (5 bases). Per the germline V gene, CDR1 is MDHEN and CDR2 is SYDVKM. The CDR3 is made up of 13 amino acids. Trimming took off 6 bases at V and 0 bases at J, with 9 bases between the two ends. CDR3 amino acids: CASRPTVSYEQYF. In nucleotides, the CDR3 is TGTGCCAGCAGGCCGACAGTCTCCTACGAGCAGTACTTC.

A few counts support this clonotype. The chain combines TRBV24-1 with TRBJ2-3; 12 bases align to TRBD2. Germline V CDR1 and CDR2: KGHDR, SFDVKD. The CDR3 spans 16 residues. With V trimmed by 4 bases and J by 5 bases, 6 bases remained unmatched. The CDR3: CATSDPSGRVVDTQYF. The DNA for the CDR3 is TGTGCCACCAGTGACCCTAGCGGGAGGGTCGTAGATACGCAGTATTTT.

In DNA form, the CDR3 reads TGTGCCAGCAGCTTTGGATCCGGGACCGCCTCCTACAATGAGCAGTTCTTC. Protein product: CASSFGSGTASYNEQFF. The chain combines TRBV7-9 with TRBJ2-1, with D perhaps matching TRBD1 or TRBD2 (5 bases each). The CDR3 has 17 amino acids. Germline loops: CDR1 SEHNR, CDR2 FQNEAQ (reference sequence). V gave up 3 bases and J gave up 0 bases, with 15 bases separating them.

There are many counts of this clonotype. The chain has TRBV28 and TRBJ2-1; 8 nucleotides line up with TRBD1. This CDR3 is built from 20 residues. J lost 3 bases, V lost 1 base, and 17 bases had no gene match. Germline CDR1 and CDR2: MDHEN and SYDVKM. The DNA of the CDR3 is TGTGCCAGCAGTTTATATGCTCACGGGACAGGAAACAAACACTACAATGAGCAGTTCTTC. Translating it yields CASSLYAHGTGNKHYNEQFF.

In its sample, this clonotype was seen many times. For the CDR3, the DNA is TGCGCCAGCAGCTTGGATGGGAACGAGCAGTACTTC. Protein sequence: CASSLDGNEQYF. J is TRBJ2-7 and V is TRBV5-1; D not resolved. The CDR3 spans 12 residues. Trimming took 0 bases from V and 5 from J, leaving 6 bases between them. Germline lookup yields CDR1 SGHRS and CDR2 YFSETQ.